The 8 T cell receptor beta chains listed next were all sequenced from one sample in a study of shared clonotypes between healthy human individuals. Here immunoSEQ multiplex PCR was the method, and the copy in TCRdb shows in-frame clones only, minus some. Of 1.6 million or so clones in the sample, less than 99% are singletons; the top ten hold 0.3% to 0.45%. Sample: naive CD4+ T cells sorted from blood. Subset indicated: CD45RA+ positively selected. The receptors here all came from a man aged 25 to 40 in good health.

This chain uses TRBV27 with TRBJ1-2, with TRBD1 identical over 7 bases. Germline-derived CDR1 and CDR2 are MNHEY and SMNVEV (reference sequence). J was trimmed by 4 bases and V by 6 bases; bases with no gene match: 14. The CDR3 loop spans 16 amino acids. The CDR3 DNA sequence: TGTGCCAGCAGCTCCAGGACAGGAAGGCTTACCTATGGCTACACCTTC. Residues: CASSSRTGRLTYGYTF.

V usage is TRBV5-1 and J usage is TRBJ2-1; TRBD1 matches at 7 bases. The J segment lost 1 base and the V segment lost 3 bases, leaving 7 bases of the junction unmatched. There are 16 residues in the CDR3. Looked up from germline, CDR1 is SGHRS and CDR2 is YFSETQ. The CDR3 nucleotides read TGCGCCAGCAGCTGGGGGACAGCTTCTTCCTACAATGAGCAGTTCTTC. Protein sequence: CASSWGTASSYNEQFF.

V gene TRBV18 combines with J gene TRBJ2-7, with D uncertain. The CDR3 is 14 amino acids. Germline CDR1 and CDR2: KGHSH and LQKENI. The germline V and J ends were trimmed by 3 bases and 2 bases, with 11 bases remaining between them. The CDR3 sequence: CASSPSDRTYEQYF. The CDR3 DNA sequence: TGTGCCAGCTCACCCTCAGACCGAACCTACGAGCAGTACTTC.

This chain connects TRBV6-5 to TRBJ2-7; D not certain. Germline V gene data show CDR1 as MNHEY and CDR2 as SVGAGI. V was trimmed by 3 bases and J by 3 bases, leaving 12 bases between them. The CDR3 runs 14 residues. CDR3 protein: CASSYGVLGYEQYF. The CDR3 DNA is TGTGCCAGCAGTTATGGGGTTTTAGGCTACGAGCAGTACTTC.

The rearrangement joins TRBV12-5 to TRBJ2-1; D could derive from TRBD1 or TRBD2 (7 bases each). The V gene lost 1 base and the J gene lost 4 bases, with 23 bases spanning the gap. The CDR3 is 19 amino acids. The germline V gene encodes CDR1 LGHNT and CDR2 FRNRAP. The CDR3 sequence: CASGLAPRGGGKNYNEQFF. The CDR3 bases are TGTGCTAGTGGTTTGGCACCCCGGGGAGGGGGCAAAAATTACAATGAGCAGTTCTTC. The full variable domain, its missing parts supplied by reference TRBV12-5 and TRBJ2-1, is DARVTQTPRHKVTEMGQEVTMRCQPILGHNTVFWYRQTMMQGLELLAYFRNRAPLDDSGMPKDRFSAEMPDATLATLKIQPSEPRDSAVYFCASGLAPRGGGKNYNEQFFGPGTRLTVL.

The gene calls are TRBV7-3 and TRBJ2-3; 7 bases align to TRBD2. Germline values: CDR1 SGHTA, CDR2 FQGTGA. This CDR3 region has 15 residues. V lost 5 bases, J lost 1 base, and 6 bases stayed unmatched. The DNA for the CDR3 is TGTGCCAGCAGCCCATATCTAGCGGGCACAGATACGCAGTATTTT. Its protein is CASSPYLAGTDTQYF.

The V and J genes are TRBV28 and TRBJ2-7, with D uncertain. The CDR3 is 12 amino acids. Trimming took off 5 bases at V and 7 bases at J, with 12 bases between the two ends. The germline gives CDR1 MDHEN, CDR2 SYDVKM. CDR3 sequence reads: CASSRLVGEQYF. The CDR3, as DNA: TGTGCCAGCAGTAGATTGGTGGGGGAGCAGTACTTC.

This clone occurred once. This chain uses TRBV7-2 with TRBJ1-1; no definite D call. V was pared by 5 bases and J by 1 base, with 8 bases between. The CDR3 length is 13 residues. Germline CDR1 SGHTA, CDR2 FQGNSA. In DNA form, the CDR3 reads TGTGCCAGCAGCCCGGCAGCGAACACTGAAGCTTTCTTT. Amino acid sequence: CASSPAANTEAFF.